The T cell receptor beta chain under discussion was sequenced for a study of blood T cell repertoires in COVID-19. Study information: Sites across the United States, Italy and Spain contributed samples from acute and convalescent COVID-19. PBMCs, B-cell-depleted T cells, or T cells provided the cDNA or gDNA that made up the material.

This CDR3 is 12 amino acids long. V gave up 5 bases and J gave up 8 bases, with 9 bases separating them. Germline V gene lookup returns CDR1 LNHDA and CDR2 SQIVND (reference sequence). Per the original data handling: For nucleated cells, counts were estimated from reference gene primer amplification. Some clones are missing from TCRdb's copy, which holds only in-frame ones; the method was immunoSEQ multiplex PCR. V, J and clone size were drawn from that table, and D and trimming were deduced from the DNA. The data hold approximately 25,000 clones, with 90% observed a single time. The TCR was taken from a woman aged 55-70 years with active COVID-19. This chain links TRBV19 with TRBJ1-4; D is undetermined. Sequences were obtained from peripheral blood. The CDR3 DNA reads TGTGCCAGTAGTGGGCAATCCGAAAAACTGTTTTTT. Translating it yields CASSGQSEKLFF.